This TCR beta chain was recorded in a study of blood T cell repertoires in COVID-19. Measured with immunoSEQ multiplex PCR; TCRdb has only the in-frame clones, and not every one. The data contain about 310,000 clones, about 90% of them seen just once; the ten biggest clones take up about 2.5%. The CDR3 loop spans 13 amino acids. Germline V CDR1 and CDR2: SGHRS, YFSETQ. The V gene lost 1 base and the J gene lost 5 bases, with 7 bases spanning the gap. Sequencing was done on a sample of peripheral blood. The chain links TRBV5-1 to TRBJ2-1; maybe TRBD1 (6 bases). The origin of this receptor is a man aged 18-30 years with active or convalescent COVID-19. CDR3 DNA sequence: TGCGCCAGCAGCTTGTGGGACAACAATGAGCAGTTCTTC. Translating it yields CASSLWDNNEQFF.